The source of this T cell receptor beta chain is a study of blood T cell repertoires in COVID-19. The CDR3 runs to 12 residues. Unmatched junction bases numbered 2, after V lost 6 bases and J lost 4 bases. Germline values: CDR1 SNHLY, CDR2 FYNNEI. This clone occurred once. Other DNA sequences in the same sample also yield this CDR3. Per the original methods: How many nucleated cells were present was estimated from reference gene primer amplification. TCRdb's table, derived via immunoSEQ multiplex PCR, lists solely in-frame clones and lacks some. V, J and clone size derive from that table, while D and trimming were established from the DNA sequence. Among about 56,000 clones listed, 72% were seen once.

V usage is TRBV2 and J usage is TRBJ2-7; 8 nucleotides agree with TRBD1. What was sequenced was peripheral blood. The TCR originated in a woman between 65 and 79 years old with COVID-19, enrolled during active disease. The CDR3, as DNA: TGTGCCAGCAGCCGGACAGGGTACGAGCAGTACTTC. This sequence encodes CASSRTGYEQYF.